This T cell receptor beta chain was obtained from a study of a mutant IDH1 vaccine in newly diagnosed glioma. Study context: Initiation of the vaccine course occurred 4-6 weeks after radiotherapy alone, or alongside temozolomide cycles. Former treatment meant radiotherapy, temozolomide, or both; the majority had gotten both.

The method was immunoSEQ multiplex PCR; TCRdb's version includes in-frame clones alone and lacks a portion of them. The sample lists tens of thousands of clones; 80% to 90% were seen once. For this clone: Its antigen is not identified.

Time point noted: week 35, safety follow-up. The investigators gave 300 ug of mutant IDH1 20-mer peptide in each vaccine dose, together with topical imiquimod. This CDR3 is built from 13 residues. V lost 0 bases, J lost 5 bases, and 9 bases lay in between. Germline values: CDR1 SGDLS, CDR2 YYNGEE. This receptor was obtained from a young woman with glioma. The chain combines TRBV9 with TRBJ2-7; D perhaps matches TRBD1 (6 bases). Sample: PBMCs, taken from a glioma patient whose treatment included an IDH1 peptide vaccine. CDR3 in amino acids: CASSVGAGDEQYF. The CDR3 coding sequence is TGTGCCAGCAGCGTAGGAGCAGGGGACGAGCAGTACTTC.